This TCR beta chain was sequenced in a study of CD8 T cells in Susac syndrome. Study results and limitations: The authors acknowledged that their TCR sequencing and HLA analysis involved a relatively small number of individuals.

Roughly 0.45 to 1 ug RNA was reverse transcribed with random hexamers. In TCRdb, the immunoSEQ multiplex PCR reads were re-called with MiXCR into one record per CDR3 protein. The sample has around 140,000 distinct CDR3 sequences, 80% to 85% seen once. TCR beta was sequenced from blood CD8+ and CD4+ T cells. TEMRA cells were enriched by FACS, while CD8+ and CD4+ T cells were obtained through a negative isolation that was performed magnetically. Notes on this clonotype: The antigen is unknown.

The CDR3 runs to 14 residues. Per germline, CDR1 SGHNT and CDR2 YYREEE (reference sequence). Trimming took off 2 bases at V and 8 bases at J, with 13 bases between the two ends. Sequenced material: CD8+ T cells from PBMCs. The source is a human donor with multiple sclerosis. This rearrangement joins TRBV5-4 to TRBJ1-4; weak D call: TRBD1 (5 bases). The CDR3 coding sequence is TGTGCCAGCAGCTTCATGGGGGGGGAGGAAAAACTGTTTTTT. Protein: CASSFMGGEEKLFF.